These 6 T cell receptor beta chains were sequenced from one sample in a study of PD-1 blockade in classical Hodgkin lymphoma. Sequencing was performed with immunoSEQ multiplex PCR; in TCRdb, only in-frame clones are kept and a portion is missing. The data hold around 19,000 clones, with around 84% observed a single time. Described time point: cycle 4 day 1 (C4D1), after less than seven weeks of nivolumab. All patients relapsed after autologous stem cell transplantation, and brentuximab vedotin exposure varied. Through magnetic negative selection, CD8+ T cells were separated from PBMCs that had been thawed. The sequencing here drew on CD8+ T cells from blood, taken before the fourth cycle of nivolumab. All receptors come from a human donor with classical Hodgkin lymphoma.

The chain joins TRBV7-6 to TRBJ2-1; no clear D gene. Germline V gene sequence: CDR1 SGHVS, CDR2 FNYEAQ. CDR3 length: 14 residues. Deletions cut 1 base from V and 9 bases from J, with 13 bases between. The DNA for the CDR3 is TGTGCCAGCAGCTTAGAGAGATTTGGGGTTGAGCAGTTCTTC. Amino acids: CASSLERFGVEQFF.

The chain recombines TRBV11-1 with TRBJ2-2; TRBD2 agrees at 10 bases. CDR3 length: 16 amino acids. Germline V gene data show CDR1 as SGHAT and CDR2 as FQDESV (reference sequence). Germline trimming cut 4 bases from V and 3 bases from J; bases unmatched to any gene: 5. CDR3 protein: CASSSAGGRDTGELFF. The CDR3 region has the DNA TGTGCCAGCAGCTCAGCGGGGGGGCGTGACACCGGGGAGCTGTTTTTT.

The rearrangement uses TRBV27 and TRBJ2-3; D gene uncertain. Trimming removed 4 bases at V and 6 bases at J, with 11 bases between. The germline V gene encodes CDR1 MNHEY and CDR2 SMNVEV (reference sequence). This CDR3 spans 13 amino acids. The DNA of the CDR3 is TGTGCCAGCAGTTGGACGGGCTCGGATACGCAGTATTTT. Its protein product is CASSWTGSDTQYF.

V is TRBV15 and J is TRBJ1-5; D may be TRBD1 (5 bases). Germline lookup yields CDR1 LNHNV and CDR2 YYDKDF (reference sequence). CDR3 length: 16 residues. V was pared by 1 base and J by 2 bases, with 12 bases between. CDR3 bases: TGTGCCACCAGCAGAGGGGGGGGATGCGGCAATCAGCCCCAGCATTTT. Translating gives CATSRGGGCGNQPQHF.

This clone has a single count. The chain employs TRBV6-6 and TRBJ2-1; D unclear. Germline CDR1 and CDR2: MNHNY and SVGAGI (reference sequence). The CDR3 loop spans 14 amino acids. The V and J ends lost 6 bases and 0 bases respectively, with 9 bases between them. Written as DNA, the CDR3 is TGTGCCAGCAGCTTGGTGGCCTCCTACAATGAGCAGTTCTTC. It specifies CASSLVASYNEQFF.

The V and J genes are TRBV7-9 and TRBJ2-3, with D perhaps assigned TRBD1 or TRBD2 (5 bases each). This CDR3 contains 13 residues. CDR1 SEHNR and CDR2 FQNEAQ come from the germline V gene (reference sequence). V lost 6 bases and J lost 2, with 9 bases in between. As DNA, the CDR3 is TGTGCCAGCAGTGGGGGAAACACAGATACGCAGTATTTT. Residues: CASSGGNTDTQYF.